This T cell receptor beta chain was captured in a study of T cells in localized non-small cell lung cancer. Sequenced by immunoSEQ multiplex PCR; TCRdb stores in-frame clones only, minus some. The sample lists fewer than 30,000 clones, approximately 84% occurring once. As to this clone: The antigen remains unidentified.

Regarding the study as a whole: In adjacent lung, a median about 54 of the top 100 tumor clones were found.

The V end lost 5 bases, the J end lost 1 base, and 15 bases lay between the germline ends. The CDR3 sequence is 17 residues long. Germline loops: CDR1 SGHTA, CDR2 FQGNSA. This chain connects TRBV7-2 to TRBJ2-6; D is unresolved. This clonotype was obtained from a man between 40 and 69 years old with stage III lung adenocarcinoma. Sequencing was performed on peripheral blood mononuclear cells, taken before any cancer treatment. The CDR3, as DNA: TGTGCCAGCAGCCATGAGCCGGCCGGATCTGGGGCCAACGTCCTGACTTTC. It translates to CASSHEPAGSGANVLTF.